Each of the 30 T cell receptor beta chains below was sequenced from the same sample in a study. TCRdb reprocessed the RT-PCR reads via MiXCR and lists one record per CDR3 protein. Seen here are more than 600,000 distinct CDR3 sequences, over 12% observed once, and the top ten hold just over 3.5%. The material sequenced was memory CD4+ T cells from blood. The source is a female donor in good health, serving as a healthy control.

This clonotype has at least ten counts. This chain connects TRBV6-5 to TRBJ2-1; perhaps TRBD2 as D (5 bases). Germline V gene data show CDR1 as MNHEY and CDR2 as SVGAGI. V was shortened by 5 bases and J by 4 bases, with 18 bases between the two germline ends. CDR3 size: 16 residues. The CDR3 loop reads CASSTTRGRHYNEQFF. Here the CDR3 DNA reads TGTGCCAGCAGTACAACTCGGGGTCGCCATTACAATGAGCAGTTCTTC.

This clonotype appeared many times. The rearrangement uses TRBV6-6 and TRBJ1-5, with D possibly being TRBD1 (5 bases). The CDR3 extends over 16 amino acids. The ends were cut back, 11 bases at V and 3 bases at J, with 23 bases in the middle. CDR1 is MNHNY, CDR2 SVGAGI, per germline (reference sequence). CDR3 loop: CAVATVWGGTNQPQHF. The CDR3 DNA is TGTGCCGTAGCCACGGTTTGGGGGGGGACCAATCAGCCCCAGCATTTT.

V is TRBV28 and J is TRBJ2-1, with D possibly being TRBD1 (6 bases). The CDR3 is 14 amino acids. Germline V CDR1 and CDR2: MDHEN, SYDVKM. V was trimmed by 3 bases and J by 9 bases, leaving 15 bases between them. The CDR3 nucleotides are TGTGCCAGCAGTTTTGGGGGCGAAGAGGTTGAGCAGTTCTTC. Amino acids: CASSFGGEEVEQFF.

In its sample, this clonotype was seen a few times. The chain uses TRBV10-3 and TRBJ1-1; D call uncertain. Germline CDR1 reads ENHRY; CDR2 reads SYGVKD. CDR3 length equals 13 residues. V dropped 0 bases and J dropped 0 bases, with 2 bases sitting between them. DNA for the CDR3: TGTGCCATCAGTGAGTCAGTGAACACTGAAGCTTTCTTT. This sequence encodes CAISESVNTEAFF.

The CDR3 DNA reads TGTGCCATCAGTGCAGGGGGCAATCAGCCCCAGCATTTT. It yields the protein CAISAGGNQPQHF. V is TRBV10-3 and J is TRBJ1-5, with D maybe TRBD1 (6 bases). CDR3 length: 13 residues. Trimming left V 4 bases short and J 2 bases short, with 6 bases between. Germline CDR1 ENHRY, CDR2 SYGVKD.

The table lists this clonotype with a count of one. Germline and junction disagree at one end, which may indicate a read error. The CDR3 DNA follows: TGTGCCAGCAGCGTAGGGGGGTTTTTTGGGGGTTTCTACGATCAGTACTTC. Its protein product is CASSVGGFFGGFYDQYF. This chain links TRBV9 with TRBJ2-7; TRBD1 or TRBD2 may be the D gene (5 bases each). Germline loops: CDR1 SGDLS, CDR2 YYNGEE. The CDR3 is 17 residues long.

This clonotype was recorded a few times. This chain's CDR3 is CASSLAGRPATF. The DNA for the CDR3 is TGTGCCAGCAGCTTAGCGGGACGGCCCGCCACCTTC. The chain has TRBV13 and TRBJ1-2; possible D gene TRBD1, 5 bases. Looked up from germline, CDR1 is PRHDT and CDR2 is FYEKMQ (reference sequence). This CDR3 spans 12 amino acids. V was shortened by 1 base and J by 13 bases, with 13 bases between the two germline ends.

The chain has TRBV4-1 and TRBJ2-7; 8 bases are a match to TRBD1. From germline, CDR1 is MGHRA and CDR2 YSYEKL. This CDR3 has 15 residues. V lost 4 bases and J lost 2; bases outside the gene matches: 7. DNA of the CDR3: TGCGCCAGCAGCCGGGGCGGACAGGGAACCTACGAGCAGTACTTC. It yields the protein CASSRGGQGTYEQYF.

This clonotype has a count of ten or more. The chain carries TRBV15 and TRBJ2-7; D is possibly TRBD1 or TRBD2 (6 bases each). The CDR3 sequence is 18 residues long. Per the germline V gene, CDR1 is LNHNV and CDR2 is YYDKDF (reference sequence). The V end lost 4 bases, the J end lost 3 bases, and 25 bases lay between the germline ends. The CDR3 sequence: CATSTAGARLGEVYEQYF. The CDR3 DNA is TGTGCCACCAGCACGGCAGGGGCCAGACTAGGGGAAGTCTACGAGCAGTACTTC.

The genes are TRBV3-1 and TRBJ1-2; 9 bases are a match to TRBD1. The CDR3 loop spans 15 amino acids. The germline V gene encodes CDR1 LGHDT and CDR2 YNNKEL (reference sequence). After removal of 4 bases from V and 5 bases from J, the junction contained 8 bases not matched to a gene. CDR3 bases: TGTGCCAGCAGCCGGCCCTCAGGACAGGGGTATGGCTACACCTTC. Translating gives CASSRPSGQGYGYTF. Combining the CDR3 with reference TRBV3-1 and TRBJ1-2 gives the whole variable domain DTAVSQTPKYLVTQMGNDKSIKCEQNLGHDTMYWYKQDSKKFLKIMFSYNNKELIINETVPNRFSPKSPDKAHLNLHINSLELGDSAVYFCASSRPSGQGYGYTFGSGTRLTVV.

This clonotype occurred a few times. The rearrangement uses TRBV5-1 and TRBJ1-1, with D unclear. In germline, CDR1 is SGHRS, CDR2 YFSETQ. Between the trimmed V and J ends, which lost 5 bases and 5 bases, there was a span of 10 bases. The CDR3 sequence is 12 residues long. CDR3 residues: CASRLGRTEAFF. CDR3 DNA sequence: TGCGCCAGCAGATTAGGACGGACTGAAGCTTTCTTT.

This clonotype was seen many times. Here the CDR3 reads CSARENSGGGETQYF. CDR3 bases: TGCAGTGCTAGGGAAAATAGCGGGGGGGGGGAGACCCAGTACTTC. This sequence joins TRBV20-1 and TRBJ2-5, with 11 positions matching TRBD2. The CDR3 contains 15 residues. Germline V gene lookup returns CDR1 DFQATT and CDR2 SNEGSKA (reference sequence). V dropped 3 bases and J dropped 5; count of bases not matched to a gene: 8.

V gene TRBV4-1 combines with J gene TRBJ2-7; 9 positions agree with TRBD2. The germline CDR1 and CDR2 sequences are MGHRA and YSYEKL. The V segment lost 3 bases and the J segment 4 bases; nucleotides outside the gene matches: 16. The CDR3 extends over 18 amino acids. CDR3 sequence reads: CASSHPLAEGLAGYEQYF. CDR3 nucleotide sequence: TGCGCCAGCAGCCACCCATTGGCGGAAGGGCTAGCGGGATACGAGCAGTACTTC.

The rearrangement uses TRBV13 and TRBJ2-1, with unresolved D. The CDR3 contains 16 residues. Germline V gene sequence: CDR1 PRHDT, CDR2 FYEKMQ (reference sequence). V was clipped by 0 bases and J by 5 bases, with 14 bases between them. CDR3 sequence reads: CASSLGGGFSNNEQFF. The CDR3 region has the DNA TGTGCCAGCAGCTTAGGCGGCGGATTTTCAAACAATGAGCAGTTCTTC. The full variable domain, in which reference TRBV13 and TRBJ2-1 provide the parts outside the CDR3, is AAGVIQSPRHLIKEKRETATLKCYPIPRHDTVYWYQQGPGQDPQFLISFYEKMQSDKGSIPDRFSAQQFSDYHSELNMSSLELGDSALYFCASSLGGGFSNNEQFFGPGTRLTVL.

In its sample, this clonotype was seen a few times. Written as DNA, the CDR3 is TGCACCGCTCTCAATTCGGGACCGGGCACTGAAGCTTTCTTT. It yields the protein CTALNSGPGTEAFF. The rearrangement joins TRBV20-1 to TRBJ1-1, with a tentative D call TRBD1 (5 bases). Looked up from germline, CDR1 is DFQATT and CDR2 is SNEGSKA (reference sequence). CDR3 length: 14 amino acids.

The chain employs TRBV6-5 and TRBJ2-1, with no clear D. The germline gives CDR1 MNHEY, CDR2 SVGAGI. The CDR3 spans 16 residues. V gave up 0 bases and J gave up 10 bases, with 19 bases separating them. CDR3 residues: CASSYSRWEKGLEQFF. CDR3 sequence (DNA): TGTGCCAGCAGTTACTCGCGATGGGAAAAAGGCTTAGAGCAGTTCTTC.

This clonotype was counted many times. The chain combines TRBV29-1 with TRBJ2-5; D might be TRBD2 (5 bases). There are 14 residues in the CDR3. Trimming pared 7 bases from V and 3 bases from J, leaving 18 bases between. Per the germline V gene, CDR1 is SQVTM and CDR2 is ANQGSEA. CDR3 nucleotides: TGCAGCGCCCCTCGGGCGGGTTCAGAAGAGACCCAGTACTTC. This codes for CSAPRAGSEETQYF.

V usage is TRBV4-3 and J usage is TRBJ2-1, with 8 bases aligning to TRBD2. CDR1 is LGHNA, CDR2 YSLEER, per germline. This CDR3 has 14 residues. V shed 3 bases and J 9 bases; nucleotides not matched to a gene: 7. The CDR3 reads CASSHGGAEGEQFF. The CDR3 DNA reads TGCGCCAGCAGCCACGGGGGGGCCGAGGGTGAGCAGTTCTTC.

The chain uses TRBV24-1 and TRBJ2-3; the match to TRBD1 covers 12 bases. The germline CDR1 and CDR2 sequences are KGHDR and SFDVKD. The length of the CDR3 is 17 residues. Trimming took 4 bases from V and 5 from J; bases not matched to a gene: 9. The CDR3 region is CATSDPGTGGAVDTQYF. Written as DNA, the CDR3 is TGTGCCACCAGTGACCCGGGGACAGGGGGCGCGGTAGATACGCAGTATTTT.

This clonotype was seen ten or more times. This sequence joins TRBV20-1 and TRBJ2-1, with 7 bases aligning to TRBD2. CDR3 size: 12 residues. The germline V gene encodes CDR1 DFQATT and CDR2 SNEGSKA (reference sequence). The CDR3 sequence: CSGGSSYNEQFF. The DNA of the CDR3 is TGCAGCGGGGGGAGCTCCTACAATGAGCAGTTCTTC.

The chain's CDR3 is CASRGPKSNQPQHF. DNA of the CDR3: TGTGCCAGCAGGGGGCCGAAGAGCAATCAGCCCCAGCATTTT. This rearrangement joins TRBV27 to TRBJ1-5, with D possibly matching TRBD1 (5 bases). Germline V gives CDR1 MNHEY, CDR2 SMNVEV (reference sequence). V lost 6 bases and J lost 1, with 10 bases in between. The CDR3 length is 14 residues.

In its sample, this clonotype was seen many times. This rearrangement joins TRBV11-2 to TRBJ2-5; D ambiguous. V gave up 6 bases and J gave up 2 bases, with 13 bases separating them. Germline V CDR1 and CDR2: SGHAT, FQNNGV. The CDR3 is 14 residues long. The DNA for the CDR3 is TGTGCCAGCAGGATCGGGCAGGTACAAGAGACCCAGTACTTC. Its protein product is CASRIGQVQETQYF. The variable domain in full, with the rest retrieved from reference TRBV11-2 and TRBJ2-5, is EAGVAQSPRYKIIEKRQSVAFWCNPISGHATLYWYQQILGQGPKLLIQFQNNGVVDDSQLPKDRFSAERLKGVDSTLKIQPAKLEDSAVYLCASRIGQVQETQYFGPGTRLLVL.

The chain is built from TRBV28 and TRBJ1-2, with a tentative D call TRBD1 (5 bases). Deletions cut 4 bases from V and 6 bases from J, with 9 bases between. Germline V gene data show CDR1 as MDHEN and CDR2 as SYDVKM. CDR3 size: 12 residues. The CDR3 nucleotides are TGTGCCAGCAGTTCCAGGGTCGATGGCTACACCTTC. Translation: CASSSRVDGYTF.

In its sample, this clonotype was seen a few times. V and J are TRBV7-3 and TRBJ2-2; D may be TRBD1 (7 bases). The germline CDR1 and CDR2 sequences are SGHTA and FQGTGA. V dropped 5 bases and J dropped 6 bases, with 13 bases sitting between them. This CDR3 has 14 residues. The CDR3: CASSQSRGAGELFF. As DNA, the CDR3 is TGTGCCAGCAGCCAATCCAGGGGGGCCGGGGAGCTGTTTTTT.

This clonotype was observed at least ten times. The V and J genes are TRBV29-1 and TRBJ2-5; TRBD2 matches 12 bases. V dropped 6 bases and J dropped 5; count of bases not matched to a gene: 10. The germline V gene has CDR1 SQVTM and CDR2 ANQGSEA. CDR3 size: 15 residues. Here the CDR3 DNA reads TGCAGCGTGGCGACTAGCGGGAGTTTTACGGAGACCCAGTACTTC. Residues: CSVATSGSFTETQYF.

In this sample, this clonotype turned up a few times. V and J are TRBV10-3 and TRBJ2-1, with 7 bases identical to TRBD2. Germline V CDR1 and CDR2: ENHRY, SYGVKD. The CDR3 sequence is 14 residues long. Germline trimming cut 4 bases from V and 8 bases from J; bases unmatched to any gene: 8. CDR3 protein: CAISAVREAHEQFF. CDR3 nucleotide sequence: TGTGCCATCAGTGCGGTCCGGGAGGCCCATGAGCAGTTCTTC.

The table lists this clonotype with a few counts. The chain uses TRBV6-5 and TRBJ2-1; the match to TRBD1 covers 9 bases. V was clipped by 6 bases and J by 5 bases; unmatched bases: 23. CDR3 length: 20 residues. Germline V gene sequence: CDR1 MNHEY, CDR2 SVGAGI. This CDR3 is CASSPSWLGDRDKPNNEQFF. The CDR3 DNA sequence: TGTGCCAGCAGCCCATCGTGGCTGGGGGACAGGGACAAACCAAACAATGAGCAGTTCTTC.

This chain uses TRBV5-1 with TRBJ2-1; 7 positions agree with TRBD2. CDR3 length: 13 amino acids. V shed 4 bases and J 6 bases; nucleotides not matched to a gene: 4. Per germline, CDR1 SGHRS and CDR2 YFSETQ. The CDR3 nucleotides are TGCGCCAGCAGCGCCGGGGGGACCAATGAGCAGTTCTTC. Encoded protein: CASSAGGTNEQFF.

V and J are TRBV28 and TRBJ2-4; 8 bases fit TRBD1. V was pared by 5 bases and J by 7 bases, with 7 bases of the junction left unmatched. The CDR3 loop spans 14 amino acids. Per the germline V gene, CDR1 is MDHEN and CDR2 is SYDVKM. The CDR3 DNA is TGTGCCAGCAGTCAAGAGGCAGGGGGCAACATTCAGTACTTC. Translated: CASSQEAGGNIQYF.

This clonotype was observed a few times. The gene calls are TRBV20-1 and TRBJ1-4; no clear D. Germline V lookup: CDR1 DFQATT, CDR2 SNEGSKA (reference sequence). Trimming pared 5 bases from V and 7 bases from J, leaving 17 bases between. The CDR3 contains 14 residues. The DNA for the CDR3 is TGCAGTGCTCCCACGGGTAGCTATGTTGAAAAACTGTTTTTT. Translated, it gives CSAPTGSYVEKLFF.